These T cell receptor beta chains were read from a single sample in a study of shared clonotypes between healthy human individuals. Profiling relied on immunoSEQ multiplex PCR, and the TCRdb table lists in-frame clones only, not all of them. Of over a million clones listed, roughly 95% are singletons. The sample taken for sequencing was naive CD4+ T cells sorted from blood. The receptor set was obtained from a man younger than 45 in good health. CDR3s include the opening cysteine and the closing phenylalanine or tryptophan. D genes are given only for firm matches. The size of a clone is reported for some rows only, either as once, few or many, or as a class for expanded clones.

J gene: TRBJ1-1; D gene: .; V gene: TRBV5-5; clone size: .; CDR3 protein: CASRSDTNTEAFF; CDR3 DNA: TGTGCCAGCAGGTCGGACACGAACACTGAAGCTTTCTTT
J gene: TRBJ2-1; D gene: TRBD2; V gene: TRBV10-2; clone size: .; CDR3 protein: CASSSSGTLIANEQFF; CDR3 DNA: TGCGCCAGCAGTTCCAGCGGGACCCTCATCGCTAATGAGCAGTTCTTC
J gene: TRBJ1-3; D gene: .; V gene: TRBV30; clone size: .; CDR3 protein: CAWSGDRTSGNTIYF; CDR3 DNA: TGTGCCTGGAGTGGGGACCGAACCTCTGGAAACACCATATATTTT
J gene: TRBJ1-5; D gene: .; V gene: TRBV5-8; clone size: .; CDR3 protein: CASSLRWQSNQPQHF; CDR3 DNA: TGTGCCAGCAGCTTGAGATGGCAGAGCAATCAGCCCCAGCATTTT
J gene: TRBJ2-2; D gene: .; V gene: TRBV15; clone size: once; CDR3 protein: CATRQGPYPDTGELFF; CDR3 DNA: TGTGCCACCAGACAGGGCCCATACCCTGATACCGGGGAGCTGTTTTTT
J gene: TRBJ2-2; D gene: TRBD2; V gene: TRBV15; clone size: .; CDR3 protein: CATSSGLAGAVNTGELFF; CDR3 DNA: TGTGCCACCAGCAGCGGACTAGCGGGAGCCGTGAACACCGGGGAGCTGTTTTTT
J gene: TRBJ2-5; D gene: TRBD1; V gene: TRBV7-9; clone size: .; CDR3 protein: CASSPPDRGRETQYF; CDR3 DNA: TGTGCCAGCAGCCCCCCCGACAGGGGGCGAGAGACCCAGTACTTC
J gene: TRBJ2-2; D gene: TRBD1; V gene: TRBV6-5; clone size: .; CDR3 protein: CASRRQGVGELFF; CDR3 DNA: TGTGCCAGCAGACGACAGGGTGTCGGGGAGCTGTTTTTT
J gene: TRBJ1-2; D gene: .; V gene: TRBV9; clone size: .; CDR3 protein: CASSEGGSYGYTF; CDR3 DNA: TGTGCCAGCAGCGAAGGCGGGAGCTATGGCTACACCTTC
J gene: TRBJ2-1; D gene: .; V gene: TRBV11-2; clone size: .; CDR3 protein: CASSSPTGVGTYNEQFF; CDR3 DNA: TGTGCCAGCAGCTCTCCGACCGGGGTCGGAACCTACAATGAGCAGTTCTTC
J gene: TRBJ2-5; D gene: TRBD2; V gene: TRBV27; clone size: .; CDR3 protein: CASSSGLAGARRETQYF; CDR3 DNA: TGTGCCAGCAGTTCGGGACTAGCGGGAGCTCGTCGGGAGACCCAGTACTTC
J gene: TRBJ2-7; D gene: .; V gene: TRBV7-2; clone size: .; CDR3 protein: CASSSTAYEQYF; CDR3 DNA: TGTGCCAGCAGCTCGACAGCCTACGAGCAGTACTTC
J gene: TRBJ1-1; D gene: .; V gene: TRBV6-1; clone size: .; CDR3 protein: CASSDMVRNTEAFF; CDR3 DNA: TGTGCCAGCAGCGACATGGTACGGAACACTGAAGCTTTCTTT
J gene: TRBJ2-7; D gene: TRBD2; V gene: TRBV2; clone size: .; CDR3 protein: CASTTPNLAGGDYEQYF; CDR3 DNA: TGTGCCAGCACCACCCCAAATCTAGCGGGAGGGGACTACGAGCAGTACTTC
J gene: TRBJ1-2; D gene: TRBD1; V gene: TRBV2; clone size: once; CDR3 protein: CASSDQGVGGYTF; CDR3 DNA: TGTGCCAGCAGTGACCAGGGGGTTGGAGGCTACACCTTC
J gene: TRBJ2-7; D gene: .; V gene: TRBV18; clone size: .; CDR3 protein: CASSPLGQNYEQYF; CDR3 DNA: TGTGCCAGCTCACCGCTCGGACAGAACTACGAGCAGTACTTC
J gene: TRBJ2-7; D gene: .; V gene: TRBV28; clone size: .; CDR3 protein: CASRSGVPYEQYF; CDR3 DNA: TGTGCCAGCAGGTCGGGGGTTCCCTACGAGCAGTACTTC
J gene: TRBJ2-5; D gene: TRBD1; V gene: TRBV10-2; clone size: .; CDR3 protein: CASSRGSETQYF; CDR3 DNA: TGCGCCAGCAGCAGGGGGTCTGAGACCCAGTACTTC
J gene: TRBJ2-4; D gene: .; V gene: TRBV21-1; clone size: .; CDR3 protein: CASTPRFCYKAKNIQYF; CDR3 DNA: TGTGCCAGCACCCCCCGATTTTGCTACAAGGCCAAAAACATTCAGTACTTC
J gene: TRBJ2-2; D gene: .; V gene: TRBV6-5; clone size: .; CDR3 protein: CASSYSAHANTGELFF; CDR3 DNA: TGTGCCAGCAGTTACTCGGCCCACGCGAACACCGGGGAGCTGTTTTTT
J gene: TRBJ2-7; D gene: .; V gene: TRBV18; clone size: .; CDR3 protein: CASSPPARPAYEQYF; CDR3 DNA: TGTGCCAGCTCACCACCGGCCAGGCCAGCCTACGAGCAGTACTTC
J gene: TRBJ2-3; D gene: TRBD2; V gene: TRBV18; clone size: .; CDR3 protein: CASSPVGTSRGTDTQYF; CDR3 DNA: TGTGCCAGCTCACCAGTCGGGACTAGCAGAGGCACAGATACGCAGTATTTT
J gene: TRBJ2-7; D gene: TRBD2; V gene: TRBV28; clone size: .; CDR3 protein: CASSLTGAGGLNEQYF; CDR3 DNA: TGTGCCAGCAGTTTAACCGGTGCGGGAGGTCTGAACGAGCAGTACTTC
J gene: TRBJ1-1; D gene: .; V gene: TRBV11-2; clone size: .; CDR3 protein: CASSLVGPNTEAFF; CDR3 DNA: TGTGCCAGCAGCTTAGTAGGTCCGAACACTGAAGCTTTCTTT
J gene: TRBJ2-1; D gene: .; V gene: TRBV14; clone size: .; CDR3 protein: CASSLFGVKIYNEQFF; CDR3 DNA: TGTGCCAGCAGCTTGTTCGGAGTGAAGATATACAATGAGCAGTTCTTC
J gene: TRBJ2-7; D gene: TRBD1; V gene: TRBV28; clone size: .; CDR3 protein: CASSSAGTGGRYEQYF; CDR3 DNA: TGTGCCAGCAGTTCCGCCGGGACAGGGGGCCGGTACGAGCAGTACTTC